This paragraph covers one T cell receptor beta chain sequence. Its antigen is currently unknown. The sample is drawn from a study of cytomegalovirus exposure and HLA in healthy donors. The donors were members of the approximately 120-subject validation cohort (separate from the 666-subject first cohort). Produced via immunoSEQ multiplex PCR; TCRdb's table is partial and in-frame only. The data hold 150,000 to 200,000 clones, with 84% observed a single time. Findings and limits, study-wide: In vitro work confirmed that three CMV-associated chains recognize CMV antigens.

The receptor's source is a young man in good health and CMV-seropositive. Sequencing used PBMCs.

The CDR3 loop reads CASSMDREGQPQHF. For the CDR3, the DNA is TGTGCCAGCAGCATGGACAGGGAGGGTCAGCCCCAGCATTTT. This chain joins TRBV7-9 and TRBJ1-5, with 8 positions matching TRBD1. This CDR3 has 14 residues. With 5 bases clipped from V and 6 bases from J, the junction kept 6 bases outside the gene matches. CDR1 and CDR2 (germline): SEHNR, FQNEAQ (reference sequence).